The T cell receptor beta chain under discussion was sequenced for a study of Graves' ophthalmopathy and Graves' hyperthyroidism (dated by TCRdb to between 2018 and 2020). In terms of the full investigation: Peripheral blood was collected at initial diagnosis, before any treatment. For independent validation, a separate cohort was made up of about 18 hyperthyroidism patients plus 17 patients who later progressed from hyperthyroidism to ophthalmopathy. After sampling, hyperthyroidism patients received methimazole starting at 30 mg daily, and ophthalmopathy patients received high-dose intravenous methylprednisolone. The 95 to 100 discovery patients were randomly divided into training and test sets at a 7:3 ratio. T-cell repertoires of thyroid tissue and blood were compared in six hyperthyroidism patients. The study used signatures of the TCR beta repertoire to tell Graves' ophthalmopathy apart from Graves' hyperthyroidism and to predict which patients would progress to ophthalmopathy. In total, some 140 blood samples were TCR-sequenced: some 43 ophthalmopathy, under 85 hyperthyroidism and roughly 17 hyperthyroidism-to-ophthalmopathy patients. To explore V-J signatures distinguishing ophthalmopathy from hyperthyroidism, a discovery set of roughly 98 patients (roughly 44 ophthalmopathy, 55 to 60 stable hyperthyroidism) was enrolled.

The paper's findings and limits, for the study overall: Most of the expanded thyroid clonotypes with a frequency above 0.001 were also detected in blood, and it was suggested that the thyroid immune response may be reflected by blood repertoires. In validation, the model predicted ophthalmopathy progression with about 71% sensitivity and approximately 78% specificity; eleven to twelve predicted patients were CT-confirmed with GO in a median of approximately six months. Sample size was not statistically predetermined, and group allocation was not concealed from the investigators. In cross-validation, the 13-signature model distinguished ophthalmopathy from stable hyperthyroidism with approximately 88% sensitivity and roughly 81% specificity, and in the test set the corresponding values were around 80% and 75%.

According to the germline V gene (reference sequence), CDR1 reads GTSNPN and CDR2 reads SVGIG. Between the V and J ends, shortened by 0 bases and 5 bases respectively, the junction contains 17 bases. CDR3 length: 16 amino acids, cysteine to phenylalanine. CDR3 DNA is the only sequence kept; it has 48 bases, read in frame from the first base. For repertoire sequencing, TCR beta CDR3 regions were amplified from RNA transcripts. The first round of RT-PCR was done with HTBI primers and the Qiagen OneStep RT-PCR kit, and was followed by a second round of multiplex PCR, then size selection and purification. Libraries were sequenced paired-end with 100 bp reads on an Illumina HiSeq2000. The study's own analysis went as follows. SOAPnuke was used for read processing, and reads with adapters, uncalled bases, a mean Phred below 15, or no exact constant-primer or identifier match were discarded. COPE v1.2.5 was used to merge the high-quality paired reads. Each unique nucleotide sequence was treated as a clonotype, and MiTCR v1.1 was used to align the clonotypes to the IMGT TRB V, D and J references. Only V-J combinations with frequency above 0.0001 were analysed, covering more than 99% of repertoires. For each V-J combination, a TCR clonal expansion and chaos score was defined as the ratio of F50 clonal expansion to chaos observed in the TCRdist matrix. Welch's t-statistics and random forest were used to reduce features to about a dozen V-J combinations, which were fed into a naive Bayes classifier. The Morisita-Horn index was used to measure how similar the thyroid and blood repertoires were. TCRdb reanalyzed the raw reads on its own, using fastp at Q25 for trimming and MiXCR for clone calling, and kept in-frame beta chains. Rows matching on CDR3 protein sequence are summarized as one entry with the most common DNA and genes. The V and J calls here are based on TCRdb, not the publication. The sample table shows approximately 210,000 distinct CDR3 sequences, and around a fifth are seen once. Together, the top ten hold about 46% of the sample.

Patients with ophthalmopathy had moderately to severely active disease, with a Clinical Activity Score of 3 or more, a NOSPECS grade of 4 or more, and a disease duration of less than 3 months. Patients were excluded if they had other autoimmune diseases, uncontrolled infections, pregnancy or lactation. Diagnosis was based on clinical symptoms, serum thyroxine, TRAb, thyroid ultrasound and orbital computed tomography. PBMCs were isolated from 7.5 to 10 ml of fresh peripheral blood by Ficoll-Paque density gradient centrifugation. Trizol reagent was used to extract the total RNA, and its quality was then checked on an Agilent 2100 Bioanalyzer. This clonotype was detected ten times or more. Its cognate antigen has yet to be identified. The input lacks base qualities; no much larger clone sits a single base away.

What was sequenced was peripheral blood. This chain joins TRBV30 to TRBJ1-5, with TRBD1 perhaps the D gene, on 5 matching bases. This clonotype was obtained from a woman between 45 and 65 years old with Graves' ophthalmopathy. Donor details come from another sample of the same person, matched by shared clones. The CDR3 region reads CAWSVRGTGGYQPQHF. The DNA reads as follows: TGTGCCTGGAGTGTACGAGGCACTGGGGGATATCAGCCCCAGCATTTT. Outside the CDR3, residues come from the reference TRBV30 and TRBJ1-5 proteins, so the full variable domain is: SQTIHQWPATLVQPVGSPLSLECTVEGTSNPNLYWYRQAAGRGLQLLFYSVGIGQISSEVPQNLSASRPQDRQFILSSKKLLLSDSGFYLCAWSVRGTGGYQPQHFGDGTRLSIL.